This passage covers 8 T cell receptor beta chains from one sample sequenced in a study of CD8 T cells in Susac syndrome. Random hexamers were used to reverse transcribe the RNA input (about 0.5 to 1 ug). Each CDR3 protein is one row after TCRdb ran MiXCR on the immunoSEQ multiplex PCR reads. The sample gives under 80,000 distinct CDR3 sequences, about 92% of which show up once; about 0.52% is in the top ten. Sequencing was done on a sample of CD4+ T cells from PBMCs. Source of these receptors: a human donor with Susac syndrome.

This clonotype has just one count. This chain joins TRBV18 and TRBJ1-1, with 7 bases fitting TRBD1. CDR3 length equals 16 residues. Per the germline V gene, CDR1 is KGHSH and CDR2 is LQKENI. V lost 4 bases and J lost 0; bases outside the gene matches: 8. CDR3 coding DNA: TGTGCCAGCTCACTATATGGGGGACAGATGAACACTGAAGCTTTCTTT. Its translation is CASSLYGGQMNTEAFF.

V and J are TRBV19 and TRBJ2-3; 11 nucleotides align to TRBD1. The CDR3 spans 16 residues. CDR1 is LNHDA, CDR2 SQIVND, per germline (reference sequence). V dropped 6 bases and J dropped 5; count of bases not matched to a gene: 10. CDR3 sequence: CASRNPGQGAGDTQYF. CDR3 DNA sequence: TGTGCCAGTAGGAATCCAGGACAGGGGGCTGGAGATACGCAGTATTTT.

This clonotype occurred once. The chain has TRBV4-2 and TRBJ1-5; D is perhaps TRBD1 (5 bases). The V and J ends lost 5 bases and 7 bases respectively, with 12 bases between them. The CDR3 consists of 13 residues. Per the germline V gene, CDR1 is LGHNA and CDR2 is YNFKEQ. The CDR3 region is CASSSRDKQPQHF. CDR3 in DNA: TGTGCCAGCAGCTCCAGGGATAAGCAGCCCCAGCATTTT.

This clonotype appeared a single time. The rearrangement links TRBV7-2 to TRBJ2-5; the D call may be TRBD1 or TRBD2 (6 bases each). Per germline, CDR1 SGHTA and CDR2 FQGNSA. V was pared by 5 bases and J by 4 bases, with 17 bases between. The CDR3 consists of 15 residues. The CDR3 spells CASSIQGGLGETQYF. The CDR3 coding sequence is TGTGCCAGCAGCATACAGGGAGGTCTAGGAGAGACCCAGTACTTC.

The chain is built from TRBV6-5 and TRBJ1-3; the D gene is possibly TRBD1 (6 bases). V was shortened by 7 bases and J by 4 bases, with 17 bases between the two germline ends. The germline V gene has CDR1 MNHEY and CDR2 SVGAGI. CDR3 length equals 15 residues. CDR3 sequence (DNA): TGTGCCAGCAAAAAAGGGGGATCCGGCGGAAACACCATATATTTT. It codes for CASKKGGSGGNTIYF.

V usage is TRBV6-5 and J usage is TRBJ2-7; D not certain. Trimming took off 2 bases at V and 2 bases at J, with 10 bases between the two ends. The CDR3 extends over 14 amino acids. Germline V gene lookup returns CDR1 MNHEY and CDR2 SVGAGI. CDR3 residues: CASSYDLGPYEQYF. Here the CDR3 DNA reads TGTGCCAGCAGTTACGACTTAGGACCCTACGAGCAGTACTTC.

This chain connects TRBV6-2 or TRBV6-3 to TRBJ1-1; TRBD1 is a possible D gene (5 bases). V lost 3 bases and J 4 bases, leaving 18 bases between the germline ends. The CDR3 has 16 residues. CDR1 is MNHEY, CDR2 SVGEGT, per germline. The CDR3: CASSYGAGTSATEAFF. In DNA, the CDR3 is TGTGCCAGCAGTTATGGGGCAGGGACGAGTGCCACTGAAGCTTTCTTT.

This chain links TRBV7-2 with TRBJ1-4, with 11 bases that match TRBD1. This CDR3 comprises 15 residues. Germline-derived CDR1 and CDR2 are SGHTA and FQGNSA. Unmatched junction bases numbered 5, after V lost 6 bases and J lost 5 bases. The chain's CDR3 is CASRPRDRGNEKLFF. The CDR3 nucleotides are TGTGCCAGCAGACCCCGGGACAGGGGGAATGAAAAACTGTTTTTT.